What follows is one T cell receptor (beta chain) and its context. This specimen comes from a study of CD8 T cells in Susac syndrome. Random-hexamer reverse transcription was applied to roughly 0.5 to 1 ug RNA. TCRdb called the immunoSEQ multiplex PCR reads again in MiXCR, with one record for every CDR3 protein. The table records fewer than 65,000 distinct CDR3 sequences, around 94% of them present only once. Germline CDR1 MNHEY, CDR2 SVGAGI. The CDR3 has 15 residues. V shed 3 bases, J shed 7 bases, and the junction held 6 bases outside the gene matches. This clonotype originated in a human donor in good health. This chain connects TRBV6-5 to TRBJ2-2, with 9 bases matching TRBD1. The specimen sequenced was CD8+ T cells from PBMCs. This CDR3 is CASSYTQGAVGELFF. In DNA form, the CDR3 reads TGTGCCAGCAGTTATACACAGGGGGCAGTCGGGGAGCTGTTTTTT.